This T cell receptor beta chain was sequenced for a study of blood T cells in healthy people across ages. Combining a sample-barcoded 5' primer with a J-beta primer mix, a second PCR ran for 7 to 11 cycles. In TCRdb, the 5' RACE reads were re-called with MiXCR into one record per CDR3 protein. The sample includes hundreds of thousands of distinct CDR3 sequences, nearly 60% of them seen just once. Looked up from germline, CDR1 is DFQATT and CDR2 is SNEGSKA (reference sequence). V shed 3 bases and J shed 4 bases, with 13 bases lying between them. The CDR3 contains 15 residues. Sequenced: blood. This receptor was obtained from a man younger than 45 in good health. This chain connects TRBV20-1 to TRBJ2-6; D could derive from TRBD1 or TRBD2 (6 bases each). CDR3 in DNA: TGCAGTGCTAGTTTTATCGGGGGCGGGGCCAACGTCCTGACTTTC. Encoded protein: CSASFIGGGANVLTF.